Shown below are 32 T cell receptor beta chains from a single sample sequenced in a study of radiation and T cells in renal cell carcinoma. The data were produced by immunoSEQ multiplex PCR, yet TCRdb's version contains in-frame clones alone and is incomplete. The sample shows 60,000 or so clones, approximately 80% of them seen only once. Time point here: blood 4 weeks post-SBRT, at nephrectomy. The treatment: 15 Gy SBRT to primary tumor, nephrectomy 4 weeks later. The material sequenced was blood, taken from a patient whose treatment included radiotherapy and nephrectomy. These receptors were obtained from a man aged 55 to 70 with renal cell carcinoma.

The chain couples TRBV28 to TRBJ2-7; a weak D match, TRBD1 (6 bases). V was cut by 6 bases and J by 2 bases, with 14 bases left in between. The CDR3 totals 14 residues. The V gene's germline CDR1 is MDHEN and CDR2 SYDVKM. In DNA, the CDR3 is TGTGCCAGCAGGGAGCAGGACAGCACCTACGAGCAGTACTTC. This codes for CASREQDSTYEQYF.

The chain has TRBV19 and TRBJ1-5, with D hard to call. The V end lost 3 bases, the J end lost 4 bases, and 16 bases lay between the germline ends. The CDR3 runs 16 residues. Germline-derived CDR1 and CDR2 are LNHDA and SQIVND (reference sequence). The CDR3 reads CASSIKRQSSNQPQHF. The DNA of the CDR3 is TGTGCCAGTAGTATTAAACGGCAGTCGAGTAATCAGCCCCAGCATTTT. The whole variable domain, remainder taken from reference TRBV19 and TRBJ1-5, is DGGITQSPKYLFRKEGQNVTLSCEQNLNHDAMYWYRQDPGQGLRLIYYSQIVNDFQKGDIAEGYSVSREKKESFPLTVTSAQKNPTAFYLCASSIKRQSSNQPQHFGDGTRLSIL.

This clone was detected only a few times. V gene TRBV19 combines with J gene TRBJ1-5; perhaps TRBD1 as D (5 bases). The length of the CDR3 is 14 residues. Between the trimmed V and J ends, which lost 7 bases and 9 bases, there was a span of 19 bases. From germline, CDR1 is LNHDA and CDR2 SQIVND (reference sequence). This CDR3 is CASNLGLSGGPQHF. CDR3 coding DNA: TGTGCCAGTAACCTGGGACTCTCCGGGGGGCCCCAGCATTTT.

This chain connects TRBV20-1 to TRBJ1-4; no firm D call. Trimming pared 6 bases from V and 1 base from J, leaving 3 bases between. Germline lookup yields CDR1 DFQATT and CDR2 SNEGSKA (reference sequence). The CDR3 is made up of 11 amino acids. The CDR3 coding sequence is TGCAGTGCAGAAACTAATGAAAAACTGTTTTTT. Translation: CSAETNEKLFF.

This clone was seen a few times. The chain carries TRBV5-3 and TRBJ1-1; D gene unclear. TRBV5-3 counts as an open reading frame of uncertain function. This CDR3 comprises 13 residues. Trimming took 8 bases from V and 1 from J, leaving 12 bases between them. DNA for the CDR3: TGTGCCAGGGGAGGAACGGAGAACACTGAAGCTTTCTTT. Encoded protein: CARGGTENTEAFF.

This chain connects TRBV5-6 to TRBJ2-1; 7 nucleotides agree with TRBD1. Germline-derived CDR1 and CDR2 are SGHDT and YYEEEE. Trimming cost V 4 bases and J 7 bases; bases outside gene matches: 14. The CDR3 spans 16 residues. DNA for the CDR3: TGTGCCAGCAGCGAATCAACAGGGGTGAGGAGAAATGAGCAGTTCTTC. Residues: CASSESTGVRRNEQFF. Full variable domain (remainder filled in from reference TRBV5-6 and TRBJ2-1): DAGVTQSPTHLIKTRGQQVTLRCSPKSGHDTVSWYQQALGQGPQFIFQYYEEEERQRGNFPDRFSGHQFPNYSSELNVNALLLGDSALYLCASSESTGVRRNEQFFGPGTRLTVL.

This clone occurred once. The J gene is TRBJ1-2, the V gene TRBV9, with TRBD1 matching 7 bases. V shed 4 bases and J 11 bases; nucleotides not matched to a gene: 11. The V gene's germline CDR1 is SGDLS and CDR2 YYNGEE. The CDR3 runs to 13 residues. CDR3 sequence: CASSPQGSRRYTF. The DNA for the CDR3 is TGTGCCAGCAGCCCACAGGGGAGTCGACGTTACACCTTC.

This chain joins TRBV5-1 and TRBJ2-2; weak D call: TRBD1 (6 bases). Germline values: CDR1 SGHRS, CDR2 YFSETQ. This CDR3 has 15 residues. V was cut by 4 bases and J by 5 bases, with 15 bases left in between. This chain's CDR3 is CASSPTGLGTGELFF. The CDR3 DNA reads TGCGCCAGCAGCCCTACAGGGCTCGGAACCGGGGAGCTGTTTTTT.

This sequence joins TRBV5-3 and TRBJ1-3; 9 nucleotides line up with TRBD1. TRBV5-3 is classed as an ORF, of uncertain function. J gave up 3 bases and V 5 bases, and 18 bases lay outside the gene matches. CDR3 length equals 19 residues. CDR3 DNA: TGTGCCAGAAGGATAAGGGACCTACTACAGGGGGCATGTGGAAACACCATATATTTT. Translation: CARRIRDLLQGACGNTIYF.

This chain's CDR3 is CASSLGGGELDGYTF. The DNA for the CDR3 is TGTGCCAGCAGCTTGGGGGGGGGCGAACTGGATGGCTACACCTTC. This sequence joins TRBV5-4 and TRBJ1-2, with D possibly being TRBD1 (6 bases). Trimming took off 0 bases at V and 6 bases at J, with 15 bases between the two ends. CDR3 length: 15 amino acids. Germline V CDR1 and CDR2: SGHNT, YYREEE (reference sequence).

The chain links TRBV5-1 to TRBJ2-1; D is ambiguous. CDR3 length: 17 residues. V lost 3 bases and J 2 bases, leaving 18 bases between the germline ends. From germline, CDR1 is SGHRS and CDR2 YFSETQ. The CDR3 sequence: CASSSVPSVNPYNEQFF. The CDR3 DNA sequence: TGCGCCAGCAGCTCCGTTCCTAGTGTTAACCCCTACAATGAGCAGTTCTTC.

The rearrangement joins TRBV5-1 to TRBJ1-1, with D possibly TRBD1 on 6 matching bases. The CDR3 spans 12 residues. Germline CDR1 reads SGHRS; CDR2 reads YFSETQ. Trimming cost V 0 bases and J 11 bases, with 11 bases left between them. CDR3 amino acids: CASSLAGGDAFF. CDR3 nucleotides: TGCGCCAGCAGCTTGGCGGGGGGCGACGCTTTCTTT.

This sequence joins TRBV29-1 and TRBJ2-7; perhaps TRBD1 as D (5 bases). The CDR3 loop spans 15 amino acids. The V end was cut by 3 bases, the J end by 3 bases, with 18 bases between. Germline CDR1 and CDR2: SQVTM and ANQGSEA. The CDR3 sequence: CSVDQQGAGIYEQYF. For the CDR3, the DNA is TGCAGCGTTGATCAGCAAGGGGCAGGGATCTACGAGCAGTACTTC.

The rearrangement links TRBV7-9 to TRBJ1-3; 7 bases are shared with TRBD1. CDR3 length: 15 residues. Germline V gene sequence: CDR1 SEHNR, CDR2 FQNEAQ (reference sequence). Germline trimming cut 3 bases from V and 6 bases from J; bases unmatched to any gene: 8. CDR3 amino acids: CASSFYDRAANTIYF. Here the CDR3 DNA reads TGTGCCAGCAGCTTTTACGACAGGGCTGCAAACACCATATATTTT. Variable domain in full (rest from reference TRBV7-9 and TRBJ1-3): DTGVSQNPRHKITKRGQNVTFRCDPISEHNRLYWYRQTLGQGPEFLTYFQNEAQLEKSRLLSDRFSAERPKGSFSTLEIQRTEQGDSAMYLCASSFYDRAANTIYFGEGSWLTVV.

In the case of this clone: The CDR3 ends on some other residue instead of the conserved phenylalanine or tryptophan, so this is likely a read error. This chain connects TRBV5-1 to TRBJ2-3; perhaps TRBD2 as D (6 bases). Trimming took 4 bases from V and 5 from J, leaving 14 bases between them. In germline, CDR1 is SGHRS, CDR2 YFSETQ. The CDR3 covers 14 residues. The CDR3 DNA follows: TGCGCCAGCAGCACCGGACTGACTAGAGATACGCAGTATCTT. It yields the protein CASSTGLTRDTQYL.

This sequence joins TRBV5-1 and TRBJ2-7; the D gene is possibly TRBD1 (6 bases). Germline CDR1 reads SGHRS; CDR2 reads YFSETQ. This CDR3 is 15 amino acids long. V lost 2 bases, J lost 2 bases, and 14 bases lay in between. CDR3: CASSLNTGSPYEQYF. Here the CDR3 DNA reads TGCGCCAGCAGCTTAAATACAGGGTCCCCCTACGAGCAGTACTTC.

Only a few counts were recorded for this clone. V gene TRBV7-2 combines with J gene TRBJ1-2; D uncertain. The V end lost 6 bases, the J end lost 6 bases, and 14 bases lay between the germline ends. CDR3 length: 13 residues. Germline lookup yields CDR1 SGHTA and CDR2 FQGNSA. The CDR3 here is CASSSTVKDGYTF. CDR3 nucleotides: TGTGCCAGCAGTTCCACGGTTAAGGATGGCTACACCTTC.

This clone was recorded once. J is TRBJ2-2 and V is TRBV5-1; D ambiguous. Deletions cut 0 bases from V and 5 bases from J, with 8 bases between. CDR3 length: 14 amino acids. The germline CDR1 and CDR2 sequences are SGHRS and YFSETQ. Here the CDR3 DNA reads TGCGCCAGCAGCTTGGGGGATCGGACCGGGGAGCTGTTTTTT. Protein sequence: CASSLGDRTGELFF. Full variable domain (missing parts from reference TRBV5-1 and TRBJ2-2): KAGVTQTPRYLIKTRGQQVTLSCSPISGHRSVSWYQQTPGQGLQFLFEYFSETQRNKGNFPGRFSGRQFSNSRSEMNVSTLELGDSALYLCASSLGDRTGELFFGEGSRLTVL.

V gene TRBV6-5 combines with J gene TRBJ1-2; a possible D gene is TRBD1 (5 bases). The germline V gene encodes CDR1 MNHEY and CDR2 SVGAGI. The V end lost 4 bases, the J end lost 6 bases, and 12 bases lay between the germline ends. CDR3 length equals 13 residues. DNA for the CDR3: TGTGCCAGCAGTTCCCAGGGTACACATGGCTACACCTTC. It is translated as CASSSQGTHGYTF.

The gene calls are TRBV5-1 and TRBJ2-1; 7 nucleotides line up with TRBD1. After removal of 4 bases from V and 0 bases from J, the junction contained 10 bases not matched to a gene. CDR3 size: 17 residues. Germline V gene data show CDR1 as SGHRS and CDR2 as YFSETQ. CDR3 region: CASSQLQGSTSYNEQFF. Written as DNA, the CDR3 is TGCGCCAGCAGCCAACTACAGGGGTCCACCTCCTACAATGAGCAGTTCTTC.

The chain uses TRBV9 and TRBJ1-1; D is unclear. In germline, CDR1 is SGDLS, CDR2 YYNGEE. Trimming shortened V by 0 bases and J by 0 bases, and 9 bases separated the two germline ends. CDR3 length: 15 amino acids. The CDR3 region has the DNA TGTGCCAGCAGCGTAGAATCGTCGTTGAACACTGAAGCTTTCTTT. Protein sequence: CASSVESSLNTEAFF. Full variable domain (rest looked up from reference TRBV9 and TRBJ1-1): DSGVTQTPKHLITATGQRVTLRCSPRSGDLSVYWYQQSLDQGLQFLIQYYNGEERAKGNILERFSAQQFPDLHSELNLSSLELGDSALYFCASSVESSLNTEAFFGQGTRLTVV.

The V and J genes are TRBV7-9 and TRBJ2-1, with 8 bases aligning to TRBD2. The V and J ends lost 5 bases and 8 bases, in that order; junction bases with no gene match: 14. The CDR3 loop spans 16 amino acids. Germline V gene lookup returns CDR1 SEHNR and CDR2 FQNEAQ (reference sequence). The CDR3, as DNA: TGTGCCAGCAGCCGCGGACTAGCCGGGGATGTGGATGAGCAGTTCTTC. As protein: CASSRGLAGDVDEQFF.

CDR3 bases: TGTGCCAGCAGTTACTCGACAGGGGATACGCAGTATTTT. Its protein product is CASSYSTGDTQYF. The rearrangement links TRBV6-5 to TRBJ2-3; TRBD1 aligns across 7 bases. With 0 bases clipped from V and 6 bases from J, the junction kept 0 bases outside the gene matches. The germline CDR1 and CDR2 sequences are MNHEY and SVGAGI. This CDR3 is 13 amino acids long.

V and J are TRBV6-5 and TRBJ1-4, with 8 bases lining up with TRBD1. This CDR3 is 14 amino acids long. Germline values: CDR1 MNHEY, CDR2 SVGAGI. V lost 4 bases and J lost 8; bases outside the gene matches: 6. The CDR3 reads CASSSDRADEKLFF. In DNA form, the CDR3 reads TGTGCCAGCAGTTCGGACAGGGCGGACGAAAAACTGTTTTTT.

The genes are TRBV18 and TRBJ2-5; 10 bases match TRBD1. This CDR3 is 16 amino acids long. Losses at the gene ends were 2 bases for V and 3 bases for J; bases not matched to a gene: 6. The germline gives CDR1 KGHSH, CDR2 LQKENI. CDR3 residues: CASSPTQGTGEETQYF. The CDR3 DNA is TGTGCCAGCTCACCAACACAAGGGACAGGGGAAGAGACCCAGTACTTC.

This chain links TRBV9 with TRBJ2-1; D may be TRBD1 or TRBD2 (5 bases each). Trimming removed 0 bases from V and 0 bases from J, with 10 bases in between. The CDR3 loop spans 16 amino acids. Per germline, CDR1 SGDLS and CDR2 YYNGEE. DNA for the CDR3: TGTGCCAGCAGCGTAGGGGGGTCGTACTCCTACAATGAGCAGTTCTTC. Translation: CASSVGGSYSYNEQFF.

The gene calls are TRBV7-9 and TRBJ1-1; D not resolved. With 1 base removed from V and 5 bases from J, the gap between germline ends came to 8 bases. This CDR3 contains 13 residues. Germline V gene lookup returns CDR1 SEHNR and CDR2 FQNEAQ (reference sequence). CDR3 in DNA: TGTGCCAGCAGCTTAGGAGGGTGGACTGAAGCTTTCTTT. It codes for CASSLGGWTEAFF.

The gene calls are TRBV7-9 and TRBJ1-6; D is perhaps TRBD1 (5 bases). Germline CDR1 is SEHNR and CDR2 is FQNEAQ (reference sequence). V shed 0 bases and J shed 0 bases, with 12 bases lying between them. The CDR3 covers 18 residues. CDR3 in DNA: TGTGCCAGCAGCTTAGCGGGGGACGCTAGCTCCTATAATTCACCCCTCCACTTT. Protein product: CASSLAGDASSYNSPLHF.

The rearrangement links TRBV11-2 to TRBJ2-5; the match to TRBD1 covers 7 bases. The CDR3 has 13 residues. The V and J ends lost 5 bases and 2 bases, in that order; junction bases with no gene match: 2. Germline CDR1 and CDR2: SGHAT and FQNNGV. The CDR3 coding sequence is TGTGCCAGCAGCGAGGGACAGCAAGAGACCCAGTACTTC. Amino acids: CASSEGQQETQYF.

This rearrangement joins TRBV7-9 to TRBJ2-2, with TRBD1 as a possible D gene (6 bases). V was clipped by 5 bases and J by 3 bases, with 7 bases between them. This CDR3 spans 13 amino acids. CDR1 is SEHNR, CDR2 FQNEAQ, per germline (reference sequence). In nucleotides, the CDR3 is TGTGCCAGCAGCCCAGGGGACACCGGGGAGCTGTTTTTT. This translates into CASSPGDTGELFF. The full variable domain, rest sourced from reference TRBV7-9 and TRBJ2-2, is DTGVSQNPRHKITKRGQNVTFRCDPISEHNRLYWYRQTLGQGPEFLTYFQNEAQLEKSRLLSDRFSAERPKGSFSTLEIQRTEQGDSAMYLCASSPGDTGELFFGEGSRLTVL.

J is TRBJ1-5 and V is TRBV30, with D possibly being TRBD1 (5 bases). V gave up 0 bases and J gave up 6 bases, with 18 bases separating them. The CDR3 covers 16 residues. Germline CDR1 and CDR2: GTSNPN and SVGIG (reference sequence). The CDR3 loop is CAWSVRVGQGSQPQHF. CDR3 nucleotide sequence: TGTGCCTGGAGTGTTAGGGTCGGGCAGGGCAGTCAGCCCCAGCATTTT.

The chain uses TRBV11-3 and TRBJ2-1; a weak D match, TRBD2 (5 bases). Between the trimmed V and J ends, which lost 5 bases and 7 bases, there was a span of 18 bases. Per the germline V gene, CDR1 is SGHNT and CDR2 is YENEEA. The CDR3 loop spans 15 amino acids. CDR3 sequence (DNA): TGTGCCAGCAGCCATGAATGGGTAGTAGCGAATGAGCAGTTCTTC. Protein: CASSHEWVVANEQFF.